The next 23 T cell receptor beta chains were all read from a single sample in a study of T cells in tumors after PD-1 blockade. The repertoire was sequenced with immunoSEQ multiplex PCR; TCRdb's copy has only in-frame clones and lacks some. The sample lists more than 40,000 clones; 81% were seen once. Sequencing was performed on PBMCs, taken before anti-PD-1 treatment. The source of these receptors is a human donor with basal cell carcinoma.

The chain is built from TRBV19 and TRBJ2-3; D is tentatively TRBD1 or TRBD2 (6 bases each). Germline V gene lookup returns CDR1 LNHDA and CDR2 SQIVND (reference sequence). CDR3 length: 15 residues. The V gene lost 3 bases and the J gene lost 1 base, with 11 bases spanning the gap. The CDR3: CASSIEGGRTDTQYF. CDR3 in DNA: TGTGCCAGTAGTATCGAGGGGGGTCGCACAGATACGCAGTATTTT. Combining the CDR3 with reference TRBV19 and TRBJ2-3 gives the whole variable domain DGGITQSPKYLFRKEGQNVTLSCEQNLNHDAMYWYRQDPGQGLRLIYYSQIVNDFQKGDIAEGYSVSREKKESFPLTVTSAQKNPTAFYLCASSIEGGRTDTQYFGPGTRLTVL.

This clone has just one count. The CDR3 spells CSVEPTGGMGLENEQFF. In DNA, the CDR3 is TGCAGCGTTGAACCTACGGGAGGAATGGGGCTAGAGAATGAGCAGTTCTTC. The chain recombines TRBV29-1 with TRBJ2-1; TRBD2 agrees at 7 bases. CDR1 and CDR2 from the germline V gene are SQVTM and ANQGSEA. J lost 7 bases, V lost 2 bases, and 17 bases had no gene match. The CDR3 has 17 residues.

The genes are TRBV28 and TRBJ1-2; 9 nucleotides line up with TRBD1. Per the germline V gene, CDR1 is MDHEN and CDR2 is SYDVKM. V trimming: 3 bases; J trimming: 7 bases; junction bases outside the gene matches: 9. The CDR3 consists of 15 residues. CDR3 protein: CASSFKLGQGRGYTF. As DNA, the CDR3 is TGTGCCAGCAGTTTCAAGCTCGGACAGGGGCGTGGCTACACCTTC.

The chain uses TRBV4-1 and TRBJ2-7; the D gene could be TRBD1 or TRBD2 (5 bases each). V lost 4 bases and J lost 6, with 16 bases in between. Germline values: CDR1 MGHRA, CDR2 YSYEKL. The CDR3 is 14 residues long. CDR3 bases: TGCGCCAGCAGCCCGCAGGGAGATGTGTCCGAGCAGTACTTC. This encodes CASSPQGDVSEQYF.

This clone is a singleton in its sample. V gene TRBV6-6 combines with J gene TRBJ1-2; D call uncertain. Per germline, CDR1 MNHNY and CDR2 SVGAGI (reference sequence). This CDR3 comprises 15 residues. The V end lost 2 bases, the J end lost 1 base, and 11 bases lay between the germline ends. For the CDR3, the DNA is TGTGCCAGCAGTTACGGGTTCTCGGATAACTATGGCTACACCTTC. This gives the protein CASSYGFSDNYGYTF.

The J gene is TRBJ2-6, the V gene TRBV19; D is unresolved. The CDR3 contains 15 residues. Germline V lookup: CDR1 LNHDA, CDR2 SQIVND (reference sequence). Trimming removed 3 bases from V and 0 bases from J, with 6 bases in between. Here the CDR3 reads CASSIEVSGANVLTF. DNA for the CDR3: TGTGCCAGTAGTATTGAGGTCTCTGGGGCCAACGTCCTGACTTTC.

This rearrangement joins TRBV19 to TRBJ1-4, with D possibly matching TRBD1 (5 bases). CDR3 length equals 14 residues. Germline V lookup: CDR1 LNHDA, CDR2 SQIVND (reference sequence). V lost 6 bases to trimming and J lost 6 bases, with 14 bases between them. CDR3 protein: CASSHRGRDEKLFF. CDR3 in DNA: TGTGCCAGTAGCCATCGGGGCAGGGATGAAAAACTGTTTTTT.

The chain uses TRBV7-8 and TRBJ1-2; the D is unclear. Trimming shortened V by 2 bases and J by 1 base, and 11 bases separated the two germline ends. Germline CDR1 reads SGHVS; CDR2 reads FQNEAQ. This CDR3 comprises 15 residues. This chain's CDR3 is CASSLTGILNYGYTF. CDR3 bases: TGTGCCAGCAGCTTAACCGGGATCCTTAACTATGGCTACACCTTC.

The chain joins TRBV15 to TRBJ2-1; possible D gene TRBD1, 6 bases. CDR3 length: 16 amino acids. Germline assignment: CDR1 LNHNV and CDR2 YYDKDF (reference sequence). V dropped 2 bases and J dropped 5 bases, with 16 bases sitting between them. CDR3 nucleotides: TGTGCCACCAGCAGATCTCCCCGGGACACTGACAATGAGCAGTTCTTC. It translates to CATSRSPRDTDNEQFF.

This clone appeared a few times. The rearrangement joins TRBV30 to TRBJ1-3; D not resolved. The CDR3 length is 11 residues. V dropped 3 bases and J dropped 4 bases, with 4 bases sitting between them. Germline CDR1 is GTSNPN and CDR2 is SVGIG (reference sequence). CDR3 DNA: TGTGCCTGGAGCAACGGAAACACCATATATTTT. Its protein is CAWSNGNTIYF. Supplemented by reference TRBV30 and TRBJ1-3, the full variable domain reads SQTIHQWPATLVQPVGSPLSLECTVEGTSNPNLYWYRQAAGRGLQLLFYSVGIGQISSEVPQNLSASRPQDRQFILSSKKLLLSDSGFYLCAWSNGNTIYFGEGSWLTVV.

The rearrangement links TRBV12-3 or TRBV12-4 to TRBJ2-5; the D is unclear. The CDR3 is 13 residues long. V dropped 3 bases and J dropped 4 bases, with 9 bases sitting between them. In DNA, the CDR3 is TGTGCCAGCAGTTTGTTAGTTCTAGAGACCCAGTACTTC. Amino acid sequence: CASSLLVLETQYF.

Relative to its sample, this clone is medium-sized. The chain recombines TRBV7-9 with TRBJ2-3, with D perhaps assigned TRBD1 or TRBD2 (5 bases each). CDR3 length equals 15 residues. With 1 base removed from V and 4 bases from J, the gap between germline ends came to 12 bases. Germline CDR1 and CDR2: SEHNR and FQNEAQ (reference sequence). CDR3 nucleotides: TGTGCCAGCAGCTTAGGCAGGGACGGGGCAGATACGCAGTATTTT. It is translated as CASSLGRDGADTQYF. Using reference TRBV7-9 and TRBJ2-3 for the parts outside the CDR3, the full variable domain is DTGVSQNPRHKITKRGQNVTFRCDPISEHNRLYWYRQTLGQGPEFLTYFQNEAQLEKSRLLSDRFSAERPKGSFSTLEIQRTEQGDSAMYLCASSLGRDGADTQYFGPGTRLTVL.

The count of this clone is one. This sequence joins TRBV10-3 and TRBJ1-5; D not certain. Germline-derived CDR1 and CDR2 are ENHRY and SYGVKD. The CDR3 runs 12 residues. The V gene lost 0 bases and the J gene lost 6 bases, with 3 bases spanning the gap. This chain's CDR3 is CAISESGQPQHF. The CDR3 nucleotides are TGTGCCATCAGTGAGTCCGGTCAGCCCCAGCATTTT.

The chain employs TRBV2 and TRBJ1-2, with D unresolved. V gave up 3 bases and J gave up 5 bases, with 13 bases separating them. This CDR3 region has 14 residues. CDR1 and CDR2 from the germline V gene are SNHLY and FYNNEI. The CDR3 spells CASSDPETGYGYTF. The CDR3 coding sequence is TGTGCCAGCAGTGACCCGGAGACGGGATATGGCTACACCTTC.

V usage is TRBV10-3 and J usage is TRBJ1-1, with 7 bases lining up with TRBD1. Germline assignment: CDR1 ENHRY and CDR2 SYGVKD. J gave up 1 base and V 3 bases, and 5 bases lay outside the gene matches. The CDR3 extends over 15 amino acids. The CDR3 loop reads CAISDPGQPNTEAFF. The CDR3 coding sequence is TGTGCCATCAGTGATCCGGGACAGCCGAACACTGAAGCTTTCTTT.

The J gene is TRBJ1-1, the V gene TRBV12-3 or TRBV12-4; D is perhaps TRBD1 (5 bases). The CDR3 runs to 13 residues. With 5 bases removed from V and 7 bases from J, the gap between germline ends came to 14 bases. CDR3 DNA: TGTGCCAGCAGTCCCTTCGGGACGTTTGAAGCTTTCTTT. Protein: CASSPFGTFEAFF.

The chain uses TRBV3-1 (or the pseudogene TRBV3-2) and TRBJ2-2; tentatively, D is TRBD1 (5 bases). The V gene lost 0 bases and the J gene lost 10 bases, with 9 bases spanning the gap. CDR1 is LGHDT and CDR2 is YNNKEL in the germline V gene (reference sequence). This CDR3 comprises 13 residues. The CDR3 region is CASSQDIGEELFF. The CDR3 DNA is TGTGCCAGCAGCCAAGATATAGGGGAGGAGCTGTTTTTT.

The chain employs TRBV3-1 (or the pseudogene TRBV3-2) and TRBJ1-2; D is unclear. CDR1 LGHDT and CDR2 YNNKEL come from the germline V gene (reference sequence). With 1 base removed from V and 0 bases from J, the gap between germline ends came to 9 bases. The CDR3 is 15 residues long. CDR3 bases: TGTGCCAGCAGCCAAGCCAAGACGGCTAACTATGGCTACACCTTC. Its protein product is CASSQAKTANYGYTF.

The rearrangement joins TRBV4-1 to TRBJ1-5; D gene uncertain. Germline CDR1 is MGHRA and CDR2 is YSYEKL. The CDR3 sequence is 17 residues long. V was clipped by 0 bases and J by 0 bases, with 12 bases between them. In DNA form, the CDR3 reads TGCGCCAGCAGCCAAGAATCGGCGGGCGGTAGCAATCAGCCCCAGCATTTT. It yields the protein CASSQESAGGSNQPQHF.

This sequence joins TRBV29-1 and TRBJ1-5; the match to TRBD1 covers 7 bases. The V segment lost 5 bases and the J segment 7 bases; nucleotides outside the gene matches: 5. Germline CDR1 is SQVTM and CDR2 is ANQGSEA. The CDR3 totals 12 residues. The CDR3 DNA sequence: TGCAGCGTTTCAGGGGGTAGCCAGCCCCAGCATTTT. Translating gives CSVSGGSQPQHF.

The chain recombines TRBV5-6 with TRBJ2-4, with TRBD1 as a possible D gene (6 bases). Germline V gives CDR1 SGHDT, CDR2 YYEEEE. The CDR3 has 14 amino acids. Trimming shortened V by 1 base and J by 7 bases, and 12 bases separated the two germline ends. CDR3 sequence (DNA): TGTGCCAGCAGCTTGTCAGGGACACGGAACATTCAGTACTTC. This gives the protein CASSLSGTRNIQYF. Filled out from reference TRBV5-6 and TRBJ2-4, the complete variable domain reads DAGVTQSPTHLIKTRGQQVTLRCSPKSGHDTVSWYQQALGQGPQFIFQYYEEEERQRGNFPDRFSGHQFPNYSSELNVNALLLGDSALYLCASSLSGTRNIQYFGAGTRLSVL.

The V gene is TRBV7-9, the J gene TRBJ2-7; D unclear. V was cut by 3 bases and J by 4 bases, with 7 bases left in between. CDR1 is SEHNR and CDR2 is FQNEAQ in the germline V gene (reference sequence). The CDR3 totals 12 residues. CDR3: CASSLGSYEQYF. DNA of the CDR3: TGTGCCAGCAGCTTGGGTTCGTACGAGCAGTACTTC.

V gene TRBV10-2 combines with J gene TRBJ2-1; weak D call: TRBD2 (5 bases). Trimming stripped 4 bases from V and 0 bases from J, with 13 bases between. This CDR3 is built from 16 residues. CDR1 and CDR2 from the germline V gene are WSHSY and SAAADI. The CDR3 DNA reads as TGCGCCAGCAGTGCCCGGACGGGGAGCTCCTACAATGAGCAGTTCTTC. Amino acids: CASSARTGSSYNEQFF.